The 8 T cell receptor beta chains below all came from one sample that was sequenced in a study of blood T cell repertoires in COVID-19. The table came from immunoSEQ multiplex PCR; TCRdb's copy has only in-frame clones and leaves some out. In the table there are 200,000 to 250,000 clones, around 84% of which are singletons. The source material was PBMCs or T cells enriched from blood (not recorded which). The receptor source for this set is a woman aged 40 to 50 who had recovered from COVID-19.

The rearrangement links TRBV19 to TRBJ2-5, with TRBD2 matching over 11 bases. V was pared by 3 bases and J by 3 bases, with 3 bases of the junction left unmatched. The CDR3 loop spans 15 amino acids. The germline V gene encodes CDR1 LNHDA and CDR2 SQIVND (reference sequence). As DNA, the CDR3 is TGTGCCAGTAGTATGATGGGACTAGCGGAAGAGACCCAGTACTTC. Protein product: CASSMMGLAEETQYF.

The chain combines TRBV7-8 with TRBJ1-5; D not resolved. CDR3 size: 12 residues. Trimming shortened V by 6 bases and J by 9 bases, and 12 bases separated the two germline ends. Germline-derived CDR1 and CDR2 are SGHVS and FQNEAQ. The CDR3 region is CASSLSGGPQHF. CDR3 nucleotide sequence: TGTGCCAGCAGTTTAAGCGGCGGGCCCCAGCATTTT.

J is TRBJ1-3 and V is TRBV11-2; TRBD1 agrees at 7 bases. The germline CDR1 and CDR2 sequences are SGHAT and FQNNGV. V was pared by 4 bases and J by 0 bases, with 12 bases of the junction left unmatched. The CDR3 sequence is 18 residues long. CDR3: CASSSYRRGLYSGNTIYF. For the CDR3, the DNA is TGTGCCAGCAGCTCCTACCGGAGGGGGCTTTACTCTGGAAACACCATATATTTT.

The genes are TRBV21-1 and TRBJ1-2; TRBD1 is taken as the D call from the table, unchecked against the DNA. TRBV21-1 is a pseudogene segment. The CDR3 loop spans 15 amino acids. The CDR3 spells CASSVQGRPSYGYTF. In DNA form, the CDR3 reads TGTGCCAGCAGCGTACAGGGTCGGCCCTCCTATGGCTACACCTTC.

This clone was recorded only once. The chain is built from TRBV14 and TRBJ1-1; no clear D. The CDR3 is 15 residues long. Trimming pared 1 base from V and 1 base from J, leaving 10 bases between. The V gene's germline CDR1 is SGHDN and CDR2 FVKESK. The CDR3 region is CASSQGRLPNTEAFF. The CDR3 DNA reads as TGTGCCAGCAGCCAAGGGCGGCTCCCGAACACTGAAGCTTTCTTT. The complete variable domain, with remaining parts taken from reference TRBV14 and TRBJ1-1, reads EAGVTQFPSHSVIEKGQTVTLRCDPISGHDNLYWYRRVMGKEIKFLLHFVKESKQDESGMPNNRFLAERTGGTYSTLKVQPAELEDSGVYFCASSQGRLPNTEAFFGQGTRLTVV.

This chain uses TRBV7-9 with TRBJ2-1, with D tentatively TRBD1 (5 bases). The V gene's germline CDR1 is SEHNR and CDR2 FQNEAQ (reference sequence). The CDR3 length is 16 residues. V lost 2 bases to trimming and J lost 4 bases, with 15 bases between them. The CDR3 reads CASSLLDGAYYNEQFF. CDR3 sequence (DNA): TGTGCCAGCAGCTTATTGGATGGGGCGTATTACAATGAGCAGTTCTTC.

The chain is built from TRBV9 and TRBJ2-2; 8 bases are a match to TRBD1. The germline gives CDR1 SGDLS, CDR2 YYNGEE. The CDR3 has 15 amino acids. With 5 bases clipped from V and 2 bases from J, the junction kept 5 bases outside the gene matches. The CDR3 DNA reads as TGTGCCAGCAGGCAGACAGGGGATAACACCGGGGAGCTGTTTTTT. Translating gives CASRQTGDNTGELFF.

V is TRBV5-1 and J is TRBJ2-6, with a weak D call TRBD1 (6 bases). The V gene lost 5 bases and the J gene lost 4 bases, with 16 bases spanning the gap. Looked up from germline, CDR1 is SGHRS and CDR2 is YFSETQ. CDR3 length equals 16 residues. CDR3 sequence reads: CASSAAPQGGANVLTF. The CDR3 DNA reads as TGCGCCAGCAGTGCTGCGCCCCAGGGGGGGGCCAACGTCCTGACTTTC.